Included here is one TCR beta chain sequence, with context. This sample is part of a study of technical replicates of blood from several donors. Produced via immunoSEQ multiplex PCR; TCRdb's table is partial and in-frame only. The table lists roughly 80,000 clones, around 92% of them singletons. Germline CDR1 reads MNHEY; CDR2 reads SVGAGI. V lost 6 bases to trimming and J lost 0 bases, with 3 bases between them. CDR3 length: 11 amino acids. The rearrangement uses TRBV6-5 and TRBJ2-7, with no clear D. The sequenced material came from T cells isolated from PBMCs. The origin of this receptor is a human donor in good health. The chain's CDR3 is CASSHSYEQYF. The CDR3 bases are TGTGCCAGCAGCCACTCCTACGAGCAGTACTTC.